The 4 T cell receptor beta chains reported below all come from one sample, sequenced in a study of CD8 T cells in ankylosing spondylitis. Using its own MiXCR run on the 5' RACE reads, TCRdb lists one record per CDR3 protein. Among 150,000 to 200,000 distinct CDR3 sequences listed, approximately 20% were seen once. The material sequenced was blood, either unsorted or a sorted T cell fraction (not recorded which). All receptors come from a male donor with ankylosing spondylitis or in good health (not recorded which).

The CDR3 reads CASSSIQGTGELFF. As DNA, the CDR3 is TGCGCCAGCAGCTCTATACAGGGCACCGGGGAGCTGTTTTTT. J is TRBJ2-2 and V is TRBV5-1; tentatively, D is TRBD1 (6 bases). The CDR3 length is 14 residues. The V and J ends lost 3 bases and 4 bases respectively, with 10 bases between them. Per germline, CDR1 SGHRS and CDR2 YFSETQ.

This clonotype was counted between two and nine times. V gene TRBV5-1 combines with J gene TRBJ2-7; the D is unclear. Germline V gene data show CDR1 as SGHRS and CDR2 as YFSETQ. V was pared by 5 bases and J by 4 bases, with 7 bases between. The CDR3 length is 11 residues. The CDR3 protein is CASRAEYEQYF. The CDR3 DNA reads TGCGCCAGCAGGGCAGAATACGAGCAGTACTTC.

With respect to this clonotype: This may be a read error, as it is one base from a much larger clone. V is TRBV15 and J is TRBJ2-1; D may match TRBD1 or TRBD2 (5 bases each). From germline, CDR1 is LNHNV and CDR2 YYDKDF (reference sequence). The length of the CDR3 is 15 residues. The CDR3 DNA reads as TGTGTCACCAGCAGAGAAGGGGACGGCTACAATGAGCAGTTCTTC. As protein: CVTSREGDGYNEQFF.

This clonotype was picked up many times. The CDR3 is CSALDGDRVQETQYF. The CDR3 region has the DNA TGCAGTGCTCTCGACGGGGACAGAGTGCAAGAGACCCAGTACTTC. The chain joins TRBV20-1 to TRBJ2-5; 7 positions match TRBD1. CDR1 is DFQATT and CDR2 is SNEGSKA in the germline V gene (reference sequence). The CDR3 is made up of 15 amino acids. Trimming cost V 5 bases and J 2 bases; bases outside gene matches: 11.